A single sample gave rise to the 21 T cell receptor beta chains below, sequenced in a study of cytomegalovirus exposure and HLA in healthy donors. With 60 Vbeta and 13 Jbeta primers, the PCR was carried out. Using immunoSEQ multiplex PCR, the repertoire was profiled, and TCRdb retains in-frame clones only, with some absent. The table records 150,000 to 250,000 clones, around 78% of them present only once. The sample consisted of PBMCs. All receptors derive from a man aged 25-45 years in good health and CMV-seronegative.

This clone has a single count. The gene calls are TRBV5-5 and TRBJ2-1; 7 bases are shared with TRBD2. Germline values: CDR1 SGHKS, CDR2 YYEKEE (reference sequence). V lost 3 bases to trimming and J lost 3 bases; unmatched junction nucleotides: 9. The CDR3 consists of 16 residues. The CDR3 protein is CASSYGAGTNYNEQFF. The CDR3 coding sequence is TGTGCCAGCAGCTATGGAGCGGGAACCAACTACAATGAGCAGTTCTTC.

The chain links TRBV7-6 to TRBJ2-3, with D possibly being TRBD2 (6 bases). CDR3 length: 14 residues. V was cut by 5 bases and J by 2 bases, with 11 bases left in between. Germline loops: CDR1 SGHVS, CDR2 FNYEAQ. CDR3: CASSGRLDTDTQYF. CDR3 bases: TGTGCCAGCAGCGGCAGACTAGACACAGATACGCAGTATTTT. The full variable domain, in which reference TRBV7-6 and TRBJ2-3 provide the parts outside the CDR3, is GAGVSQSPRYKVTKRGQDVALRCDPISGHVSLYWYRQALGQGPEFLTYFNYEAQQDKSGLPNDRFSAERPEGSISTLTIQRTEQRDSAMYRCASSGRLDTDTQYFGPGTRLTVL.

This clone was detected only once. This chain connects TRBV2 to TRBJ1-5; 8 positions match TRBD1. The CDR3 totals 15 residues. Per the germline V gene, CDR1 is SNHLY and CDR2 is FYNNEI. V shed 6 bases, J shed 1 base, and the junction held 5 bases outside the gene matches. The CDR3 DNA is TGTGCCAGCAGGGAGACAGGGGAGAGCAATCAGCCCCAGCATTTT. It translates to CASRETGESNQPQHF.

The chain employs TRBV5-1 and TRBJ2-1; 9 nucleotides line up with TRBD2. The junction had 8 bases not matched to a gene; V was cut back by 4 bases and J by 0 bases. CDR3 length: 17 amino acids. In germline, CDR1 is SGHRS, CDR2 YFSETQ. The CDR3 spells CASSASSSGVSYNEQFF. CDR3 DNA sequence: TGCGCCAGCAGCGCTTCCTCTAGCGGGGTCTCCTACAATGAGCAGTTCTTC.

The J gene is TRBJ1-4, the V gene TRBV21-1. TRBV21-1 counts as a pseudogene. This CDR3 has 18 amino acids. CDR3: CASTCMSGRYRANEKLFF. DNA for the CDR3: TGTGCCAGCACCTGTATGTCGGGTCGATATCGGGCTAATGAAAAACTGTTTTTT.

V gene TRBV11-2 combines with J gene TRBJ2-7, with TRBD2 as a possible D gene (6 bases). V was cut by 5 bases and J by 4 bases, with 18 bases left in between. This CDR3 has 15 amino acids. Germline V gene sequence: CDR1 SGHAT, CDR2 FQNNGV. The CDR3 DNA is TGTGCCAGCAGCCCCCAAGGACTTGGGGGGTACGAGCAGTACTTC. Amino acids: CASSPQGLGGYEQYF.

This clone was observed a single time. The chain's CDR3 is CASSPGLAGYEQYF. CDR3 bases: TGCGCCAGCAGTCCAGGACTAGCTGGCTACGAGCAGTACTTC. The chain links TRBV10-1 to TRBJ2-7; 8 bases are shared with TRBD2. V lost 5 bases to trimming and J lost 3 bases; unmatched junction nucleotides: 6. Germline V gene data show CDR1 as WNHNN and CDR2 as SYGVQD (reference sequence). This CDR3 has 14 residues.

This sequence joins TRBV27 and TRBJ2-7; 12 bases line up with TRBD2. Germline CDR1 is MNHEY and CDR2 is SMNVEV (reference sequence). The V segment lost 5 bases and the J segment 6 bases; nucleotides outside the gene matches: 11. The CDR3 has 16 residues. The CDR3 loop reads CASSQAIGLAGFEQYF. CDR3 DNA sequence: TGTGCCAGCAGTCAGGCGATTGGACTAGCGGGATTCGAGCAGTACTTC.

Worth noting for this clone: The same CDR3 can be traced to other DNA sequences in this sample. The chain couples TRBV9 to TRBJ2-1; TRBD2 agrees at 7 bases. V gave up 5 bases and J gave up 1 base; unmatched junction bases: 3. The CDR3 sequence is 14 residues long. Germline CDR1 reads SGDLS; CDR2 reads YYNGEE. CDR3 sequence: CASSPSGSYNEQFF. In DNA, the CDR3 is TGTGCCAGCAGTCCTAGCGGTTCCTACAATGAGCAGTTCTTC.

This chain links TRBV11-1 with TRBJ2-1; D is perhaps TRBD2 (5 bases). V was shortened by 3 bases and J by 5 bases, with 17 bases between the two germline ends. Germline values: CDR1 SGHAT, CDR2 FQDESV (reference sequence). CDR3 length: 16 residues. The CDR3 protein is CASSFSSWRANNEQFF. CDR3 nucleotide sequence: TGTGCCAGCAGCTTCTCGTCTTGGCGGGCGAACAATGAGCAGTTCTTC.

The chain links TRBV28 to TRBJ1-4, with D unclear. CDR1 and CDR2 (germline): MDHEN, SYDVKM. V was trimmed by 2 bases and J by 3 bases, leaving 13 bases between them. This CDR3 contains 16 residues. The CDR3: CASSLGGLAPNEKLFF. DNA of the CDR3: TGTGCCAGCAGTTTAGGTGGACTTGCACCTAATGAAAAACTGTTTTTT.

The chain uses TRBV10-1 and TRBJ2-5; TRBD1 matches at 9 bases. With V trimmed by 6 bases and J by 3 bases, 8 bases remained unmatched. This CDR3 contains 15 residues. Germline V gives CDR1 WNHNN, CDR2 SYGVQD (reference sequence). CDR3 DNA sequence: TGCGCCAGCAGCGACGCCGGGACAGGGAAAGAGACCCAGTACTTC. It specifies CASSDAGTGKETQYF.

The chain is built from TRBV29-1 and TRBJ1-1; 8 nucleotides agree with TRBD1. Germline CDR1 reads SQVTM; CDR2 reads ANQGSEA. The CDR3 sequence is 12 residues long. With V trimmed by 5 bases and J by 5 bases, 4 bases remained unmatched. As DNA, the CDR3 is TGCAGCGTTCCGGACAGGGTGACTGAAGCTTTCTTT. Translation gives CSVPDRVTEAFF.

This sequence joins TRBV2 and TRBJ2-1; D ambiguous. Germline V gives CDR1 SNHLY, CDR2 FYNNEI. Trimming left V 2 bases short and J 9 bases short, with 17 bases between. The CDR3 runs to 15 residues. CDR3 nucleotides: TGTGCCAGCAGTGAAATACAGCCGGCCTCCGGTGAGCAGTTCTTC. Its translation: CASSEIQPASGEQFF.

CDR3 bases: TGTGCCAGCAGCAATGGACAGGGGAATCAGCCCCAGCATTTT. Amino acid sequence: CASSNGQGNQPQHF. The chain joins TRBV6-6 to TRBJ1-5; 9 nucleotides match TRBD1. The CDR3 runs to 14 residues. The ends lost 6 bases at V and 4 bases at J; junction bases unmatched: 4. Germline values: CDR1 MNHNY, CDR2 SVGAGI (reference sequence).

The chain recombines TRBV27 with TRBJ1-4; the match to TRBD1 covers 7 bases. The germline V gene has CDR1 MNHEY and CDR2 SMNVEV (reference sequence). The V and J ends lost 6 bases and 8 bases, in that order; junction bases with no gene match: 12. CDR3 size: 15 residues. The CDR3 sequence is CASSPWTGVREKLFF. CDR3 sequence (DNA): TGTGCCAGCAGCCCATGGACAGGCGTCCGAGAAAAACTGTTTTTT.

DNA of the CDR3: TGTGCCAGCAGCCCAAGACTCGACCCCACAGATACGCAGTATTTT. Protein sequence: CASSPRLDPTDTQYF. The genes are TRBV5-4 and TRBJ2-3; D remains unclear. V was shortened by 4 bases and J by 2 bases, with 14 bases between the two germline ends. This CDR3 comprises 15 residues. Per germline, CDR1 SGHNT and CDR2 YYREEE (reference sequence).

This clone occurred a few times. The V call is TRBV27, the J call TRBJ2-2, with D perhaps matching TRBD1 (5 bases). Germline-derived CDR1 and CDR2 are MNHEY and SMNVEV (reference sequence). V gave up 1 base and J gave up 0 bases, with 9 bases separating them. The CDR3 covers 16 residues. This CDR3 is CASSLWGSANTGELFF. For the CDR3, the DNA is TGTGCCAGCAGTTTATGGGGCAGCGCGAACACCGGGGAGCTGTTTTTT.

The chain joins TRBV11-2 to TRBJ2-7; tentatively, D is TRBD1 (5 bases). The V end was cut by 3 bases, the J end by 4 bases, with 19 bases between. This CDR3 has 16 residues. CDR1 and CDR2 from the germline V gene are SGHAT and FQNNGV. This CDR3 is CASSFITGMKTYEQYF. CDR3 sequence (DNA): TGTGCCAGCAGCTTCATAACAGGCATGAAGACATACGAGCAGTACTTC.

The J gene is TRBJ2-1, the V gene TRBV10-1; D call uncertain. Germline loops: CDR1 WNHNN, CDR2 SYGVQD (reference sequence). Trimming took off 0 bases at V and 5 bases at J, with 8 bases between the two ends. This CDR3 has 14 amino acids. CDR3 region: CASSESSRDNEQFF. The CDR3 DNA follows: TGCGCCAGCAGTGAGTCGAGCCGGGACAATGAGCAGTTCTTC.

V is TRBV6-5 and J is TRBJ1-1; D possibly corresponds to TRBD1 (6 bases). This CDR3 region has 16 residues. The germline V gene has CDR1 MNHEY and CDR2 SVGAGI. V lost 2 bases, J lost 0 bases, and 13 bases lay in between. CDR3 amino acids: CASSYNPDRMNTEAFF. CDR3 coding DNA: TGTGCCAGCAGTTACAACCCGGACAGAATGAACACTGAAGCTTTCTTT.